These 27 T cell receptor beta chains share one sample of origin, sequenced in a study of graft-versus-host responses after intestinal transplantation. These receptors' targets are unknown. Sequencing was performed with immunoSEQ multiplex PCR; in TCRdb, only in-frame clones are kept and a portion is missing. This table holds approximately 82,000 clones, 91% found once. The material was unstimulated CD4+ T cells sorted from spleen or lymph node cells, obtained before intestinal transplant. These receptors were obtained from a human donor who received an intestinal transplant.

The chain is built from TRBV6-6 and TRBJ1-3, with a weak D call TRBD1 (6 bases). CDR1 and CDR2 (germline): MNHNY, SVGAGI (reference sequence). The CDR3 extends over 14 amino acids. The ends were cut back, 10 bases at V and 4 bases at J, with 17 bases in the middle. The CDR3 region has the DNA TGTGCCACCCAGTCCGGGGGGCAAGGAAACACCATATATTTT. It translates to CATQSGGQGNTIYF.

The J gene is TRBJ2-3, the V gene TRBV19; 10 positions agree with TRBD1. Germline V gene data show CDR1 as LNHDA and CDR2 as SQIVND (reference sequence). The J segment lost 3 bases and the V segment lost 3 bases, leaving 6 bases of the junction unmatched. CDR3 length equals 16 residues. CDR3 sequence reads: CASSMNGQGVTDTQYF. The CDR3 nucleotides read TGTGCCAGTAGTATGAATGGACAGGGGGTAACAGATACGCAGTATTTT.

This sequence joins TRBV7-2 and TRBJ1-4, with D tentatively TRBD1 (6 bases). Per germline, CDR1 SGHTA and CDR2 FQGNSA. V was pared by 5 bases and J by 8 bases, with 24 bases between. The CDR3 contains 17 residues. CDR3 sequence reads: CASSRASHRANGEKLFF. For the CDR3, the DNA is TGTGCCAGCAGCCGAGCAAGTCACAGGGCAAATGGAGAAAAACTGTTTTTT.

The J gene is TRBJ1-1, the V gene TRBV6-5, with unresolved D. The V end was cut by 2 bases, the J end by 5 bases, with 12 bases between. Germline V lookup: CDR1 MNHEY, CDR2 SVGAGI. The CDR3 contains 14 residues. Written as DNA, the CDR3 is TGTGCCAGCAGTTACAGGGCGGGCCATACTGAAGCTTTCTTT. Amino acids: CASSYRAGHTEAFF.

The CDR3 spells CACALSTSGGDTQYF. The CDR3 coding sequence is TGCGCCTGTGCCTTGTCCACTAGCGGGGGTGATACGCAGTATTTT. This chain connects TRBV4-3 to TRBJ2-3; the match to TRBD2 covers 11 bases. CDR3 length: 15 amino acids. Per germline, CDR1 LGHNA and CDR2 YSLEER. The ends lost 11 bases at V and 6 bases at J; junction bases unmatched: 13.

This chain connects TRBV19 to TRBJ1-3, with D perhaps TRBD1 (6 bases). The CDR3 contains 14 residues. V lost 6 bases and J 2 bases, leaving 11 bases between the germline ends. CDR1 LNHDA and CDR2 SQIVND come from the germline V gene (reference sequence). This CDR3 is CASSQTGPGNTIYF. The CDR3 coding sequence is TGTGCCAGTAGCCAGACAGGCCCTGGAAACACCATATATTTT.

This rearrangement joins TRBV30 to TRBJ2-7; 7 bases map to TRBD2. The CDR3 has 15 amino acids. The ends lost 0 bases at V and 4 bases at J; junction bases unmatched: 9. CDR1 is GTSNPN and CDR2 is SVGIG in the germline V gene (reference sequence). The CDR3 spells CAWSVRGRDLYEQYF. CDR3 nucleotides: TGTGCCTGGAGTGTACGGGGGAGGGATCTGTACGAGCAGTACTTC. The complete variable domain, with remaining parts taken from reference TRBV30 and TRBJ2-7, reads SQTIHQWPATLVQPVGSPLSLECTVEGTSNPNLYWYRQAAGRGLQLLFYSVGIGQISSEVPQNLSASRPQDRQFILSSKKLLLSDSGFYLCAWSVRGRDLYEQYFGPGTRLTVT.

The gene calls are TRBV7-2 and TRBJ1-3; TRBD1 matches 7 bases. Trimming at V came to 2 bases and at J to 4 bases, leaving 11 bases not matched to a gene. Per the germline V gene, CDR1 is SGHTA and CDR2 is FQGNSA. The CDR3 is made up of 17 amino acids. The CDR3 DNA is TGTGCCAGCAGCTTAATTCCTAACAGGGGTTCGGGAAACACCATATATTTT. Amino acids: CASSLIPNRGSGNTIYF.

This clone was counted only a few times. The chain recombines TRBV2 with TRBJ1-1, with D perhaps TRBD1 (5 bases). With 7 bases removed from V and 6 bases from J, the gap between germline ends came to 12 bases. The V gene's germline CDR1 is SNHLY and CDR2 FYNNEI. The CDR3 totals 12 residues. In DNA form, the CDR3 reads TGTGCCAGCATCGGGGGGAGGGCTGAAGCTTTCTTT. This codes for CASIGGRAEAFF. Based on the CDR3 plus reference TRBV2 and TRBJ1-1, the full variable domain is EPEVTQTPSHQVTQMGQEVILRCVPISNHLYFYWYRQILGQKVEFLVSFYNNEISEKSEIFDDQFSVERPDGSNFTLKIRSTKLEDSAMYFCASIGGRAEAFFGQGTRLTVV.

J is TRBJ2-7 and V is TRBV12-5; D remains ambiguous. With 0 bases removed from V and 0 bases from J, the gap between germline ends came to 9 bases. CDR3 size: 15 residues. Germline-derived CDR1 and CDR2 are LGHNT and FRNRAP. In nucleotides, the CDR3 is TGTGCTAGTGGTTTGGTACGCGACTTCTCCTACGAGCAGTACTTC. Translating gives CASGLVRDFSYEQYF.

The chain has TRBV4-3 and TRBJ2-1, with 11 bases aligning to TRBD1. The germline V gene has CDR1 LGHNA and CDR2 YSLEER. This CDR3 comprises 16 residues. The junction had 5 bases not matched to a gene; V was cut back by 2 bases and J by 5 bases. CDR3 bases: TGCGCCAGCAGCCAACTGGCGGGACAGGGGGACAATGAGCAGTTCTTC. Translating gives CASSQLAGQGDNEQFF.

The rearrangement uses TRBV5-6 and TRBJ2-2; maybe TRBD1 (6 bases). CDR1 is SGHDT and CDR2 is YYEEEE in the germline V gene. V dropped 1 base and J dropped 6 bases, with 7 bases sitting between them. The CDR3 length is 13 residues. The CDR3 loop reads CASSLYRAGELFF. CDR3 DNA sequence: TGTGCCAGCAGCTTGTACAGGGCCGGGGAGCTGTTTTTT. Looking up the rest from reference TRBV5-6 and TRBJ2-2 gives the full variable domain: DAGVTQSPTHLIKTRGQQVTLRCSPKSGHDTVSWYQQALGQGPQFIFQYYEEEERQRGNFPDRFSGHQFPNYSSELNVNALLLGDSALYLCASSLYRAGELFFGEGSRLTVL.

This chain connects TRBV12-5 to TRBJ2-1; 13 nucleotides line up with TRBD2. After removal of 0 bases from V and 4 bases from J, the junction contained 12 bases not matched to a gene. The germline gives CDR1 LGHNT, CDR2 FRNRAP. This CDR3 has 20 amino acids. The CDR3 spells CASGLVLGRLAGGPYNEQFF. CDR3 DNA: TGTGCTAGTGGTTTGGTCCTCGGAAGACTAGCGGGGGGCCCATACAATGAGCAGTTCTTC.

This clone has more than one count but fewer than ten. The genes are TRBV14 and TRBJ1-1, with 10 bases that match TRBD1. The CDR3 is made up of 16 amino acids. J was trimmed by 4 bases and V by 5 bases; bases with no gene match: 10. From germline, CDR1 is SGHDN and CDR2 FVKESK. Here the CDR3 reads CASSLNLGQGLTEAFF. The CDR3 DNA is TGTGCCAGCAGCTTAAATTTGGGACAGGGGCTCACTGAAGCTTTCTTT.

This chain connects TRBV10-3 to TRBJ1-1; 10 positions match TRBD1. Germline values: CDR1 ENHRY, CDR2 SYGVKD. CDR3 length equals 14 residues. V lost 5 bases to trimming and J lost 4 bases; unmatched junction nucleotides: 4. CDR3 bases: TGTGCCATCAGTCGAGGACAGGGGGGCACTGAAGCTTTCTTT. Its protein is CAISRGQGGTEAFF.

V and J are TRBV6-5 and TRBJ1-5; D is ambiguous. V was clipped by 0 bases and J by 9 bases, with 15 bases between them. In germline, CDR1 is MNHEY, CDR2 SVGAGI. This CDR3 is 15 amino acids long. In DNA form, the CDR3 reads TGTGCCAGCAGTTACTCGGCCCCAGCGATCGGGCCCCAGCATTTT. As protein: CASSYSAPAIGPQHF.

The DNA for the CDR3 is TGCGCCAGCAGCCAAGATCTCCCAGGGCCTCTCTACGAGCAGTACTTC. Its translation is CASSQDLPGPLYEQYF. The chain combines TRBV4-3 with TRBJ2-7; tentative D call: TRBD1 (5 bases). Germline lookup yields CDR1 LGHNA and CDR2 YSLEER. There are 16 residues in the CDR3. The V gene lost 0 bases and the J gene lost 3 bases, with 15 bases spanning the gap.

This chain uses TRBV5-1 with TRBJ1-2; 8 bases match TRBD1. The CDR3 covers 17 residues. The germline V gene has CDR1 SGHRS and CDR2 YFSETQ. The V segment lost 0 bases and the J segment 4 bases; nucleotides outside the gene matches: 11. The CDR3 region is CASSLGPDRVNTYGYTF. The DNA for the CDR3 is TGCGCCAGCAGCTTGGGGCCGGACAGGGTTAACACCTATGGCTACACCTTC.

The chain uses TRBV11-2 and TRBJ1-1, with 9 nucleotides matching TRBD1. Germline values: CDR1 SGHAT, CDR2 FQNNGV. The V segment lost 5 bases and the J segment 3 bases; nucleotides outside the gene matches: 10. The CDR3 length is 16 residues. In DNA, the CDR3 is TGTGCCAGCAGCCTAGCCCTCCGGACAGGGGACACTGAAGCTTTCTTT. Translation: CASSLALRTGDTEAFF.

This chain links TRBV2 with TRBJ1-1; 7 nucleotides align to TRBD1. Looked up from germline, CDR1 is SNHLY and CDR2 is FYNNEI. This CDR3 is built from 13 residues. V shed 5 bases and J 6 bases; nucleotides not matched to a gene: 6. CDR3 bases: TGTGCCAGCAGTCTTCAGGGGGTTCCTGAAGCTTTCTTT. Amino acid sequence: CASSLQGVPEAFF.

The rearrangement links TRBV7-8 to TRBJ1-1; 9 bases fit TRBD1. The V gene's germline CDR1 is SGHVS and CDR2 FQNEAQ. V was pared by 5 bases and J by 7 bases, with 8 bases of the junction left unmatched. The CDR3 is 14 amino acids. CDR3 in amino acids: CASSPRDRVGEAFF. The CDR3 DNA is TGTGCCAGCAGCCCCCGGGACAGGGTGGGTGAAGCTTTCTTT.

Here the CDR3 reads CASSIVPGSSTGNTIYF. The CDR3, as DNA: TGTGCCAGTAGTATAGTTCCAGGGTCATCGACTGGAAACACCATATATTTT. The V call is TRBV19, the J call TRBJ1-3; TRBD1 might be the D (5 bases). The V gene lost 1 base and the J gene lost 2 bases, with 15 bases spanning the gap. CDR3 length equals 17 residues. CDR1 and CDR2 (germline): LNHDA, SQIVND (reference sequence).

This clone was recorded only once. The rearrangement joins TRBV7-2 to TRBJ1-3, with D tentatively TRBD1 (5 bases). The CDR3 is 14 residues long. Germline loops: CDR1 SGHTA, CDR2 FQGNSA. Trimming took off 3 bases at V and 2 bases at J, with 8 bases between the two ends. The CDR3 loop reads CASSFGQAGNTIYF. CDR3 bases: TGTGCCAGCAGCTTCGGACAAGCTGGAAACACCATATATTTT.

V and J are TRBV12-5 and TRBJ2-3; 15 positions match TRBD2. The V and J ends lost 5 bases and 10 bases, in that order; junction bases with no gene match: 7. CDR3 size: 15 residues. Germline V gene data show CDR1 as LGHNT and CDR2 as FRNRAP. CDR3 sequence (DNA): TGTGCTAGTGGTCCAGGACTAGCGGGGGGGCTTGCGCAGTATTTT. Residues: CASGPGLAGGLAQYF.

V and J are TRBV9 and TRBJ2-5, with D tentatively TRBD2 (6 bases). This CDR3 has 14 amino acids. Trimming cost V 0 bases and J 9 bases, with 15 bases left between them. Germline lookup yields CDR1 SGDLS and CDR2 YYNGEE. CDR3 in amino acids: CASSVGDSAWAQYF. In DNA, the CDR3 is TGTGCCAGCAGCGTAGGGGACTCCGCATGGGCCCAGTACTTC.

The chain is built from TRBV11-2 and TRBJ2-6; D is possibly TRBD2 (5 bases). The CDR3 contains 16 residues. The germline V gene has CDR1 SGHAT and CDR2 FQNNGV. Trimming cost V 1 base and J 1 base, with 8 bases left between them. The CDR3 reads CASSLGAASGANVLTF. The CDR3 nucleotides are TGTGCCAGCAGCTTAGGAGCGGCATCTGGGGCCAACGTCCTGACTTTC.

CDR3 in amino acids: CASRKTGGGNSPLHF. The CDR3 DNA is TGTGCCAGCAGGAAGACAGGGGGCGGGAATTCACCCCTCCACTTT. This rearrangement joins TRBV2 to TRBJ1-6, with 10 bases aligning to TRBD1. V dropped 6 bases and J dropped 7; count of bases not matched to a gene: 6. The CDR3 loop spans 15 amino acids. CDR1 and CDR2 from the germline V gene are SNHLY and FYNNEI.